The following is a T cell receptor beta chain sequence with its context. Its antigen is unidentified. Between the trimmed V and J ends, which lost 3 bases and 9 bases, there was a span of 14 bases. Looked up from germline, CDR1 is MNHEY and CDR2 is SMNVEV (reference sequence). This CDR3 is built from 14 residues. This PCR relied on a set of 60 Vbeta primers and 13 Jbeta primers. Assay: immunoSEQ multiplex PCR; the TCRdb copy retains only in-frame clones and omits some. The table lists a few hundred thousand clones, 70% to 80% of them singletons, with about 0.2% in the top ten. The data originate from a study of cytomegalovirus exposure and HLA in healthy donors. Study-wide results and limits: Most subjects' HLA-A and HLA-B alleles were reportedly predicted from TCR beta sequences.

The sample consisted of PBMCs. This receptor was obtained from a girl aged 2-10 years in good health and CMV-seronegative. The chain recombines TRBV27 with TRBJ2-2; D may be TRBD2 (6 bases). The DNA of the CDR3 is TGTGCCAGCAGTTTTGGGAGTGGGGGGAGGGAGCTGTTTTTT. It translates to CASSFGSGGRELFF.